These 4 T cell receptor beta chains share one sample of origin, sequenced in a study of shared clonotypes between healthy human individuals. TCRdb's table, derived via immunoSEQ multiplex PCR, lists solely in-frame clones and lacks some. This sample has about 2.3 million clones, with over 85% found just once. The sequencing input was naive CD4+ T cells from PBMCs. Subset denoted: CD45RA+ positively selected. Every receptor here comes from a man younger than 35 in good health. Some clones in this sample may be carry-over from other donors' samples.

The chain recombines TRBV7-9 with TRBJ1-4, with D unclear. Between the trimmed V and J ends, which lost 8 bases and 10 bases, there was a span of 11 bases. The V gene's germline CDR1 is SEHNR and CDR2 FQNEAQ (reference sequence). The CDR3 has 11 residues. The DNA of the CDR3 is TGTGCCAGCCGCCGTCTTGGAAAACTGTTTTTT. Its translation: CASRRLGKLFF.

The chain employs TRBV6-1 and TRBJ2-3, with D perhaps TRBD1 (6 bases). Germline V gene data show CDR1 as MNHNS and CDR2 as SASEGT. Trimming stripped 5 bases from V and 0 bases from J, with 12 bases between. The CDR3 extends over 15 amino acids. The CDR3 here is CASSRTVTSTDTQYF. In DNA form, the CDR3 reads TGTGCCAGCAGTCGGACAGTAACTAGCACAGATACGCAGTATTTT.

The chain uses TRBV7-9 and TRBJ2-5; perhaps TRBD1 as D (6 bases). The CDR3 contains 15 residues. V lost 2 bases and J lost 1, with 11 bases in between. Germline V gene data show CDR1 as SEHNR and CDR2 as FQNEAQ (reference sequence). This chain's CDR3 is CASSLTMDSQETQYF. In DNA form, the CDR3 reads TGTGCCAGCAGCTTAACGATGGACAGCCAAGAGACCCAGTACTTC. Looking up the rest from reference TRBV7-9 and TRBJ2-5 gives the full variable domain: DTGVSQNPRHKITKRGQNVTFRCDPISEHNRLYWYRQTLGQGPEFLTYFQNEAQLEKSRLLSDRFSAERPKGSFSTLEIQRTEQGDSAMYLCASSLTMDSQETQYFGPGTRLLVL.

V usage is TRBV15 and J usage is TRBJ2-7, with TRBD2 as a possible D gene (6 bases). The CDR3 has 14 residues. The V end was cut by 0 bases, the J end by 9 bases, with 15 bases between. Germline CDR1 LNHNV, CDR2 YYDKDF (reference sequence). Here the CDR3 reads CATSRDRQGGVQYF. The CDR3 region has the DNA TGTGCCACCAGCAGAGATCGGCAGGGCGGGGTGCAGTACTTC.